The 30 T cell receptor beta chains presented below share a single source sample, sequenced in a study of T cell responses to AZD1222 COVID-19 vaccine. This table comes from immunoSEQ multiplex PCR, and its TCRdb copy is limited to in-frame clones, with some not included. The sample gives around 170,000 clones, about 86% of which show up once; 11% is in the top ten. Here the sequenced sample was peripheral blood, taken 28 days after the second AZD1222 dose. The origin of the receptors is an adult who received the AZD1222 COVID-19 vaccine.

The chain is built from TRBV5-1 and TRBJ1-5; no definite D call. The length of the CDR3 is 15 residues. Germline CDR1 SGHRS, CDR2 YFSETQ. The ends were cut back, 4 bases at V and 2 bases at J, with 13 bases in the middle. CDR3 region: CASSLLGVGNQPQHF. For the CDR3, the DNA is TGCGCCAGCAGCCTGCTCGGGGTAGGCAATCAGCCCCAGCATTTT.

The chain links TRBV7-2 to TRBJ2-7; the match to TRBD1 covers 9 bases. V gave up 3 bases and J gave up 3 bases; unmatched junction bases: 3. In germline, CDR1 is SGHTA, CDR2 FQGNSA. The CDR3 is 14 amino acids. Here the CDR3 reads CASSFETGGYEQYF. The DNA for the CDR3 is TGTGCCAGCAGCTTCGAGACAGGGGGCTACGAGCAGTACTTC. Looking up the rest from reference TRBV7-2 and TRBJ2-7 gives the full variable domain: GAGVSQSPSNKVTEKGKDVELRCDPISGHTALYWYRQSLGQGLEFLIYFQGNSAPDKSGLPSDRFSAERTGGSVSTLTIQRTQQEDSAVYLCASSFETGGYEQYFGPGTRLTVT.

This clone has just one count. This chain links TRBV6-2 or TRBV6-3 with TRBJ1-6, with D possibly matching TRBD1 (6 bases). This CDR3 comprises 14 residues. The germline CDR1 and CDR2 sequences are MNHEY and SVGEGT. With 4 bases removed from V and 7 bases from J, the gap between germline ends came to 11 bases. CDR3 in amino acids: CASSSAQGNSPLHF. The CDR3 DNA sequence: TGTGCCAGCAGTTCCGCACAGGGAAATTCACCCCTCCACTTT.

The chain combines TRBV5-4 with TRBJ2-2, with 9 nucleotides matching TRBD1. The CDR3 totals 16 residues. Germline trimming cut 3 bases from V and 4 bases from J; bases unmatched to any gene: 7. The germline CDR1 and CDR2 sequences are SGHNT and YYREEE (reference sequence). CDR3 in amino acids: CASSSYSGQGTGELFF. The DNA for the CDR3 is TGTGCCAGCAGCTCATACTCGGGACAGGGCACCGGGGAGCTGTTTTTT.

The chain recombines TRBV5-1 with TRBJ2-7; the D is unclear. The CDR3 runs 13 residues. The V and J ends lost 3 bases and 2 bases respectively, with 9 bases between them. In germline, CDR1 is SGHRS, CDR2 YFSETQ. The CDR3 DNA reads TGCGCCAGCAGCTCCCGTGGTCCCTACGAGCAGTACTTC. This gives the protein CASSSRGPYEQYF.

CDR3 DNA sequence: TGTGCCAGCAGCCGAGGGACAGGGGGGAATTCACCCCTCCACTTT. It translates to CASSRGTGGNSPLHF. The rearrangement uses TRBV6-5 and TRBJ1-6; 11 nucleotides line up with TRBD1. The CDR3 runs to 15 residues. V lost 6 bases and J lost 7; bases outside the gene matches: 5. The V gene's germline CDR1 is MNHEY and CDR2 SVGAGI.

The V gene is TRBV7-9, the J gene TRBJ1-3, with D uncertain. Per the germline V gene, CDR1 is SEHNR and CDR2 is FQNEAQ (reference sequence). The CDR3 is 16 residues long. V was trimmed by 1 base and J by 0 bases, leaving 10 bases between them. CDR3 in amino acids: CASSLGMTYSGNTIYF. The CDR3 nucleotides are TGTGCCAGCAGCTTAGGGATGACATACTCTGGAAACACCATATATTTT.

This chain connects TRBV4-1 to TRBJ2-1; TRBD2 matches 7 bases. The J segment lost 4 bases and the V segment lost 1 base, leaving 4 bases of the junction unmatched. The CDR3 has 15 residues. The germline gives CDR1 MGHRA, CDR2 YSYEKL. In DNA form, the CDR3 reads TGCGCCAGCAGCCAAGTTCTTAGCGGGTACAATGAGCAGTTCTTC. Protein product: CASSQVLSGYNEQFF.

This chain connects TRBV9 to TRBJ1-1; weak D call: TRBD1 (6 bases). The CDR3 consists of 14 residues. The germline V gene encodes CDR1 SGDLS and CDR2 YYNGEE. V dropped 4 bases and J dropped 4 bases, with 14 bases sitting between them. CDR3 bases: TGTGCCAGCAGCCCCCGGACAGTAATCACTGAAGCTTTCTTT. This encodes CASSPRTVITEAFF.

This chain joins TRBV24-1 and TRBJ2-3; 7 bases map to TRBD2. Germline V lookup: CDR1 KGHDR, CDR2 SFDVKD. CDR3 size: 16 residues. V was pared by 1 base and J by 1 base, with 4 bases of the junction left unmatched. Here the CDR3 reads CATSDLGGRGTDTQYF. Here the CDR3 DNA reads TGTGCCACCAGTGATTTAGGAGGGAGGGGCACAGATACGCAGTATTTT.

The rearrangement links TRBV5-1 to TRBJ2-5; D may match TRBD1 or TRBD2 (7 bases each). The CDR3 sequence is 13 residues long. Germline CDR1 and CDR2: SGHRS and YFSETQ. Deletions cut 7 bases from V and 4 bases from J, with 14 bases between. This chain's CDR3 is CASRQGGIETQYF. In DNA form, the CDR3 reads TGCGCCAGCCGCCAGGGGGGGATAGAGACCCAGTACTTC.

V usage is TRBV19 and J usage is TRBJ1-6; 7 bases match TRBD1. CDR3 size: 12 residues. The V gene end was trimmed by 8 bases and the J gene end by 10 bases; junction bases not matched to a gene: 5. The germline V gene encodes CDR1 LNHDA and CDR2 SQIVND (reference sequence). This chain's CDR3 is CASAGTDSPLHF. The CDR3 DNA reads TGTGCCAGTGCTGGGACAGACTCACCCCTCCACTTT.

The rearrangement links TRBV3-1 (or the pseudogene TRBV3-2) to TRBJ2-7; 7 bases are shared with TRBD1. The CDR3 has 17 residues. The V and J ends lost 3 bases and 1 base, in that order; junction bases with no gene match: 12. Per germline, CDR1 LGHDT and CDR2 YNNKEL (reference sequence). CDR3 nucleotide sequence: TGTGCCAGCAGCCACTCGCAACCCCGGGACAGATCCTACGAGCAGTACTTC. It translates to CASSHSQPRDRSYEQYF.

V is TRBV6-5 and J is TRBJ1-2; perhaps TRBD1 as D (6 bases). The CDR3 spans 15 residues. The V and J ends lost 7 bases and 3 bases respectively, with 18 bases between them. Germline assignment: CDR1 MNHEY and CDR2 SVGAGI. In DNA form, the CDR3 reads TGTGCCAGCACCGCGGGGGATCAGGGGCACTATGGCTACACCTTC. Its protein is CASTAGDQGHYGYTF.

The rearrangement links TRBV30 to TRBJ1-4, with TRBD1 identical over 8 bases. The CDR3 loop spans 15 amino acids. Germline V CDR1 and CDR2: GTSNPN, SVGIG (reference sequence). With 3 bases clipped from V and 6 bases from J, the junction kept 9 bases outside the gene matches. CDR3 loop: CAWRHMDRADEKLFF. CDR3 DNA: TGTGCCTGGAGGCACATGGACAGGGCTGATGAAAAACTGTTTTTT. The variable domain in full, with the rest retrieved from reference TRBV30 and TRBJ1-4, is SQTIHQWPATLVQPVGSPLSLECTVEGTSNPNLYWYRQAAGRGLQLLFYSVGIGQISSEVPQNLSASRPQDRQFILSSKKLLLSDSGFYLCAWRHMDRADEKLFFGSGTQLSVL.

This clone has just a few counts. The DNA for the CDR3 is TGTGCCAGCAGCTTCGGGACGGGCTCCTACGAGCAGTACTTC. It specifies CASSFGTGSYEQYF. The chain couples TRBV11-3 to TRBJ2-7; D may correspond to TRBD1 or TRBD2 (5 bases each). V was cut by 3 bases and J by 0 bases, with 9 bases left in between. This CDR3 is 14 amino acids long. The germline V gene has CDR1 SGHNT and CDR2 YENEEA.

This chain uses TRBV14 with TRBJ1-6; TRBD1 matches at 8 bases. Unmatched junction bases numbered 6, after V lost 1 base and J lost 10 bases. This CDR3 contains 15 residues. In germline, CDR1 is SGHDN, CDR2 FVKESK. This CDR3 is CASSQATGEGSPLHF. In nucleotides, the CDR3 is TGTGCCAGCAGCCAAGCGACAGGGGAAGGCTCACCCCTCCACTTT.

The genes are TRBV6-6 and TRBJ1-3; D unclear. Germline values: CDR1 MNHNY, CDR2 SVGAGI (reference sequence). Deletions cut 0 bases from V and 1 base from J, with 4 bases between. The CDR3 is made up of 14 amino acids. This CDR3 is CASSYSLSGNTIYF. CDR3 in DNA: TGTGCCAGCAGTTACTCGTTATCTGGAAACACCATATATTTT.

The chain uses TRBV5-1 and TRBJ2-2, with a possible D match to TRBD1 (5 bases). Trimming took off 0 bases at V and 0 bases at J, with 12 bases between the two ends. Per the germline V gene, CDR1 is SGHRS and CDR2 is YFSETQ. The CDR3 is 17 amino acids. The CDR3 loop reads CASSLVRELSNTGELFF. DNA of the CDR3: TGCGCCAGCAGCTTGGTCAGGGAACTTTCGAACACCGGGGAGCTGTTTTTT.

V gene TRBV9 combines with J gene TRBJ2-3; TRBD1 matches at 7 bases. In germline, CDR1 is SGDLS, CDR2 YYNGEE. Trimming removed 4 bases from V and 5 bases from J; junction bases left unmatched: 13. This CDR3 is 16 amino acids long. CDR3 residues: CASSPLTGALGDTQYF. The DNA for the CDR3 is TGTGCCAGCAGCCCGCTTACAGGGGCATTAGGAGATACGCAGTATTTT.

The genes are TRBV10-3 and TRBJ2-2, with D maybe TRBD2 (5 bases). The ends were cut back, 4 bases at V and 1 base at J, with 7 bases in the middle. The length of the CDR3 is 14 residues. CDR1 is ENHRY and CDR2 is SYGVKD in the germline V gene. CDR3 nucleotides: TGTGCCATCAGTGGACGGGGGAACACCGGGGAGCTGTTTTTT. Translating gives CAISGRGNTGELFF.

The chain couples TRBV5-1 to TRBJ2-2, with TRBD2 matching over 8 bases. Germline lookup yields CDR1 SGHRS and CDR2 YFSETQ. With V trimmed by 7 bases and J by 3 bases, 5 bases remained unmatched. The CDR3 extends over 14 amino acids. The CDR3, as DNA: TGCGCCAGCCGAGGGACTAGATACACCGGGGAGCTGTTTTTT. Translated: CASRGTRYTGELFF.

The chain has TRBV28 and TRBJ2-7; D may be TRBD2 (6 bases). V dropped 3 bases and J dropped 3 bases, with 12 bases sitting between them. Germline CDR1 MDHEN, CDR2 SYDVKM. The CDR3 is 14 amino acids. CDR3 amino acids: CASSLAPEGYEQYF. The CDR3 nucleotides are TGTGCCAGCAGTTTGGCCCCGGAGGGCTACGAGCAGTACTTC.

J is TRBJ2-1 and V is TRBV6-4; D is unclear. The CDR3 is 13 residues long. Trimming left V 4 bases short and J 4 bases short, with 8 bases between. The germline gives CDR1 MRHNA, CDR2 SNTAGT. The DNA for the CDR3 is TGTGCCAGCAGTGTCCAGGCTTACAATGAGCAGTTCTTC. The encoded protein is CASSVQAYNEQFF.

This chain links TRBV29-1 with TRBJ2-3; 10 positions match TRBD2. Per the germline V gene, CDR1 is SQVTM and CDR2 is ANQGSEA. This CDR3 comprises 14 residues. V shed 2 bases, J shed 1 base, and the junction held 0 bases outside the gene matches. This CDR3 is CSVELAGGTDTQYF. The CDR3 DNA follows: TGCAGCGTTGAACTAGCGGGGGGCACAGATACGCAGTATTTT.

V is TRBV5-5 and J is TRBJ2-7; unclear D gene. The germline V gene has CDR1 SGHKS and CDR2 YYEKEE (reference sequence). The V gene lost 1 base and the J gene lost 1 base, with 6 bases spanning the gap. The CDR3 loop spans 13 amino acids. The chain's CDR3 is CASSLLPSYEQYF. CDR3 nucleotide sequence: TGTGCCAGCAGCTTGTTACCGTCCTACGAGCAGTACTTC.

In DNA, the CDR3 is TGTGCCAGCCACGATTGGAACACTGAAGCTTTCTTT. Amino acids: CASHDWNTEAFF. This sequence joins TRBV28 and TRBJ1-1; no reliable D call. This CDR3 region has 12 residues. V lost 8 bases and J 1 base, leaving 8 bases between the germline ends. Germline V gene lookup returns CDR1 MDHEN and CDR2 SYDVKM.

The rearrangement links TRBV5-1 to TRBJ2-1, with a tentative D call TRBD1 (6 bases). Germline V gene lookup returns CDR1 SGHRS and CDR2 YFSETQ. The V and J ends lost 4 bases and 0 bases respectively, with 11 bases between them. This CDR3 has 15 residues. DNA for the CDR3: TGCGCCAGCAGCACAGGGCTATTCTCCTACAATGAGCAGTTCTTC. This sequence encodes CASSTGLFSYNEQFF.

This clone has a handful of counts. V and J are TRBV30 and TRBJ2-1, with 9 nucleotides matching TRBD1. Germline lookup yields CDR1 GTSNPN and CDR2 SVGIG (reference sequence). CDR3 length equals 14 residues. The J segment lost 4 bases and the V segment lost 7 bases, leaving 8 bases of the junction unmatched. This CDR3 is CASEPGQGYNEQFF. CDR3 DNA sequence: TGTGCCTCTGAGCCGGGACAGGGATACAATGAGCAGTTCTTC.

This clone occurred a few times. The chain is built from TRBV7-9 and TRBJ1-3; no reliable D call. CDR1 and CDR2 from the germline V gene are SEHNR and FQNEAQ (reference sequence). Trimming left V 5 bases short and J 8 bases short, with 13 bases between. The CDR3 contains 13 residues. This CDR3 reads CASSPRTSDTIYF. DNA of the CDR3: TGTGCCAGCAGCCCGCGGACTTCGGACACCATATATTTT.